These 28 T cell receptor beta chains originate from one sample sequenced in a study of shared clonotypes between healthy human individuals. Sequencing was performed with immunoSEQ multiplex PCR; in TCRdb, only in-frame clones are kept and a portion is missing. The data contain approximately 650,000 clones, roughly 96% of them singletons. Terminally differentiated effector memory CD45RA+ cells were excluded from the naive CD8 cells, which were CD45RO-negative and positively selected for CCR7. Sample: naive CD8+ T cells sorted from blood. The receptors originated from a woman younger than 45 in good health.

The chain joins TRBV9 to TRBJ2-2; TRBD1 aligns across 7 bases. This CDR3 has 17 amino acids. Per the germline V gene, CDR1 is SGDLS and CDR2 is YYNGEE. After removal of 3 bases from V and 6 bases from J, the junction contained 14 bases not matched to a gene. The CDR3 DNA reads TGTGCCAGCAGCGAAAACCCGGGACAGTTTATTCCCGGGGAGCTGTTTTTT. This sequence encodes CASSENPGQFIPGELFF.

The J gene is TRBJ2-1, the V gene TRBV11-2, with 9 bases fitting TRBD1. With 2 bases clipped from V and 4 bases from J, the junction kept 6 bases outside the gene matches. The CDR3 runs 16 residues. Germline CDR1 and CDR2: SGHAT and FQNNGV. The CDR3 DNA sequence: TGTGCCAGCAGCTTATACACCGGGACAGGGTACAATGAGCAGTTCTTC. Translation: CASSLYTGTGYNEQFF.

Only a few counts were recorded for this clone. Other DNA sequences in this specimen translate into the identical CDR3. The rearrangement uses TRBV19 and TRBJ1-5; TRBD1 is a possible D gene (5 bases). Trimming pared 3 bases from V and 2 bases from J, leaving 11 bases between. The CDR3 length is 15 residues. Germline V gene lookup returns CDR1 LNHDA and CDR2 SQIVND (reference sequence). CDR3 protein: CASSIWSGGNQPQHF. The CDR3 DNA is TGTGCCAGTAGTATTTGGTCGGGGGGCAATCAGCCCCAGCATTTT. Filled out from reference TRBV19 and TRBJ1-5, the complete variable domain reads DGGITQSPKYLFRKEGQNVTLSCEQNLNHDAMYWYRQDPGQGLRLIYYSQIVNDFQKGDIAEGYSVSREKKESFPLTVTSAQKNPTAFYLCASSIWSGGNQPQHFGDGTRLSIL.

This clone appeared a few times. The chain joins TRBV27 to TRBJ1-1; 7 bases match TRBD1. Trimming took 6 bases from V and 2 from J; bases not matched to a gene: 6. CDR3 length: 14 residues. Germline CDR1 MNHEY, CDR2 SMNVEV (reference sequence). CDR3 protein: CASRLPGGNTEAFF. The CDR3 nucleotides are TGTGCCAGCAGATTGCCAGGGGGAAACACTGAAGCTTTCTTT.

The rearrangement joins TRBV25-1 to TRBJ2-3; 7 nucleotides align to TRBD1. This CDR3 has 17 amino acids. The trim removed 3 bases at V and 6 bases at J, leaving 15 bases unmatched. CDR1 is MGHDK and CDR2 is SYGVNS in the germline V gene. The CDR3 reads CASSDTHRGPNGDTQYF. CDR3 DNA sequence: TGTGCCAGCAGTGACACTCACAGGGGCCCAAATGGGGATACGCAGTATTTT.

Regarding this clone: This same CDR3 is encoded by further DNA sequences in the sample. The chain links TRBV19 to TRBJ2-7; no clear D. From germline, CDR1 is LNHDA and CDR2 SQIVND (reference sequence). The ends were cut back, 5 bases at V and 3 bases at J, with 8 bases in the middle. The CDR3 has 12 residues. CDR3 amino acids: CASSHGSYEQYF. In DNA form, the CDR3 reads TGTGCCAGTAGTCACGGCAGCTACGAGCAGTACTTC.

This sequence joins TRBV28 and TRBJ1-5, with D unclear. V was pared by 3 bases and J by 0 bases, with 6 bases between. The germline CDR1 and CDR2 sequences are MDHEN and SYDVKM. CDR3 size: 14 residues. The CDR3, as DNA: TGTGCCAGCAGTTTTCGTCATAGCAATCAGCCCCAGCATTTT. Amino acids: CASSFRHSNQPQHF.

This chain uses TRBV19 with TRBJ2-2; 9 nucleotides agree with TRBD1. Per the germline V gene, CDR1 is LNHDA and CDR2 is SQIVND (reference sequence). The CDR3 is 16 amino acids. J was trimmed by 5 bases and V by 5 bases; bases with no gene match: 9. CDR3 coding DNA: TGTGCCAGTAGTGGAACCGACAGGGGGGTGACCGGGGAGCTGTTTTTT. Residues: CASSGTDRGVTGELFF.

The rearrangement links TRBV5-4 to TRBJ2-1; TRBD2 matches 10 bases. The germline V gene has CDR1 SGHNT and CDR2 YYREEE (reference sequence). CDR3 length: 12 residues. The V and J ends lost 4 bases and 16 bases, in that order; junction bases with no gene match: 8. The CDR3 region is CASSPASGGAFF. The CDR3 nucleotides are TGTGCCAGCAGCCCGGCTAGCGGGGGCGCCTTCTTC.

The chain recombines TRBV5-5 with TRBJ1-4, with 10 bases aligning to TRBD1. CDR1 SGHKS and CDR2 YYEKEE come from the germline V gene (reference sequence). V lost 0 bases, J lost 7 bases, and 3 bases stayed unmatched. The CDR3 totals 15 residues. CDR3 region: CASSLGQGAGEKLFF. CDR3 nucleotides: TGTGCCAGCAGCTTGGGACAGGGGGCGGGTGAAAAACTGTTTTTT.

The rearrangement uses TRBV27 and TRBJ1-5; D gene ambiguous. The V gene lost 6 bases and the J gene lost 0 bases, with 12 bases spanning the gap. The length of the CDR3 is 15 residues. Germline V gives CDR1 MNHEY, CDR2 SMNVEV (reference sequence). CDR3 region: CASSPVQYSNQPQHF. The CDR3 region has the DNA TGTGCCAGCAGCCCAGTGCAGTATAGCAATCAGCCCCAGCATTTT.

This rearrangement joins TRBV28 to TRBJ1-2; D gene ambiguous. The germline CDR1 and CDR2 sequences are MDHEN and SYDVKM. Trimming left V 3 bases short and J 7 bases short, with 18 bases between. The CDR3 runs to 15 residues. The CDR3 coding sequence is TGTGCCAGCAGTTTCCCCGGGGAGTTGGCTTCTGGCTACACCTTC. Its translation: CASSFPGELASGYTF.

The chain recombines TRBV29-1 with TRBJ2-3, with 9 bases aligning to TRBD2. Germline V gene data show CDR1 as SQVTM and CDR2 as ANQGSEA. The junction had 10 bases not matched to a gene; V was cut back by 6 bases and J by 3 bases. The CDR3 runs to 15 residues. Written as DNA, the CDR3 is TGCAGCGTCGCGGGGACTAGCATGGATACAGATACGCAGTATTTT. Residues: CSVAGTSMDTDTQYF.

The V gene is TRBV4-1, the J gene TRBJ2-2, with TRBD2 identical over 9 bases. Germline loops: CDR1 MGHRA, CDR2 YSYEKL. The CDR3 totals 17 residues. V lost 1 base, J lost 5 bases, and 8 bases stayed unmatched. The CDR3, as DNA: TGCGCCAGCAGCCAAGGGATAGCGGGAGTCTTAACCGGGGAGCTGTTTTTT. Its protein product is CASSQGIAGVLTGELFF.

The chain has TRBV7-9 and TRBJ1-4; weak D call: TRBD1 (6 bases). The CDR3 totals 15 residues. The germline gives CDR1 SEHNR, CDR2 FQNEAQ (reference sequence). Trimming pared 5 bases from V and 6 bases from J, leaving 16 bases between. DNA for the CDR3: TGTGCCAGCAGCCAAGGGGGGGGCAACCATGAAAAACTGTTTTTT. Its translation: CASSQGGGNHEKLFF.

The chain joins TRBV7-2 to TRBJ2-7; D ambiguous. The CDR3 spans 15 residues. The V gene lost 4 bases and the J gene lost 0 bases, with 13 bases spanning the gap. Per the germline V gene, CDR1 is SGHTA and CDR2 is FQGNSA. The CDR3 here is CASSSVETTSYEQYF. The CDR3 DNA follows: TGTGCCAGCAGCTCCGTCGAAACTACCTCCTACGAGCAGTACTTC.

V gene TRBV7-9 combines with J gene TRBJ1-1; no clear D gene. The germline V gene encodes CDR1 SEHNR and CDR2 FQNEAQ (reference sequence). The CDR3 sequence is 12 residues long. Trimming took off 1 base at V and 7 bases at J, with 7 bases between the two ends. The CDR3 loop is CASSLDSLEAFF. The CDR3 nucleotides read TGTGCCAGCAGCTTAGACAGCCTTGAAGCTTTCTTT.

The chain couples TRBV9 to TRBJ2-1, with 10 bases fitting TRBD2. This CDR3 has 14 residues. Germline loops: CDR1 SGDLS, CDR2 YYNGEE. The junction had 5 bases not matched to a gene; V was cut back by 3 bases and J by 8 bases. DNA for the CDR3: TGTGCCAGCAGCGCGACTAGCGGGTACGATGAGCAGTTCTTC. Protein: CASSATSGYDEQFF.

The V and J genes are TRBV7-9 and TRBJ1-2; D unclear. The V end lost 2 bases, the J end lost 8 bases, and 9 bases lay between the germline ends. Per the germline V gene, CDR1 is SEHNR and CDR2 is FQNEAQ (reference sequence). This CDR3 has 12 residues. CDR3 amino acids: CASSLPIGGYTF. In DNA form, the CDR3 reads TGTGCCAGCAGCTTACCCATAGGCGGCTACACCTTC.

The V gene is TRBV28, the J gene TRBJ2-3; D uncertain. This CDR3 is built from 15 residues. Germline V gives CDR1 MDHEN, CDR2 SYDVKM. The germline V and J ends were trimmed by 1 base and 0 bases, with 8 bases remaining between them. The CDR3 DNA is TGTGCCAGCAGTTTATATCGTGCTAGCACAGATACGCAGTATTTT. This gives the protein CASSLYRASTDTQYF.

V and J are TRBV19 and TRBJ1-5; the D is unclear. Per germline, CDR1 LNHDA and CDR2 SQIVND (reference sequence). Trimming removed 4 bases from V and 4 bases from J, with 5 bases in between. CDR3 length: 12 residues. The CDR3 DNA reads TGTGCCAGTAGTAAAGCTAATCAGCCCCAGCATTTT. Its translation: CASSKANQPQHF.

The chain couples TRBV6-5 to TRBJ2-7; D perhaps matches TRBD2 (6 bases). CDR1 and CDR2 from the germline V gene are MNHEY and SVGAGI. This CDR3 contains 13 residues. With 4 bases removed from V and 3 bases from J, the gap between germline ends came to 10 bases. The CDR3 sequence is CASSFSGDYEQYF. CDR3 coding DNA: TGTGCCAGCAGTTTTAGCGGAGACTACGAGCAGTACTTC.

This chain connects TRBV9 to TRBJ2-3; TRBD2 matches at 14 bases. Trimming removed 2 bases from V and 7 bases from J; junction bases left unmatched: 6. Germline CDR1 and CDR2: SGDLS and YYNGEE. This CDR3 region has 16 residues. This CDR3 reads CASSVGLAGDGNTQYF. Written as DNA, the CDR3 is TGTGCCAGCAGCGTGGGACTAGCGGGAGATGGAAATACGCAGTATTTT.

The CDR3 DNA reads TGTGCCAGCACCGGGGAGGGGGAGTCAGAGACCCAGTACTTC. This translates into CASTGEGESETQYF. This chain uses TRBV9 with TRBJ2-5; tentatively, D is TRBD2 (7 bases). Germline CDR1 reads SGDLS; CDR2 reads YYNGEE. Trimming removed 6 bases from V and 4 bases from J, with 16 bases in between. The CDR3 is 14 residues long.

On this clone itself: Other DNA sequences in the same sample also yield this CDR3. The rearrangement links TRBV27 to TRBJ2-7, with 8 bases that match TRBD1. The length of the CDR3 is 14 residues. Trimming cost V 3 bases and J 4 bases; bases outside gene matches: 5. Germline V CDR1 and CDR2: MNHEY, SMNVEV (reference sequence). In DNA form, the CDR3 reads TGTGCCAGCAGTTTCGGGACAGGATCTTACGAGCAGTACTTC. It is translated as CASSFGTGSYEQYF.

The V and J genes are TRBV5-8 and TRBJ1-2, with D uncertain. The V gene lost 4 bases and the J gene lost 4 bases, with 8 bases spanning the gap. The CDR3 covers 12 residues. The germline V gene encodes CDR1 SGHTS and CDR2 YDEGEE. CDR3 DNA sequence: TGTGCCAGCAGCCCCGCAGCCTATGGCTACACCTTC. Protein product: CASSPAAYGYTF.

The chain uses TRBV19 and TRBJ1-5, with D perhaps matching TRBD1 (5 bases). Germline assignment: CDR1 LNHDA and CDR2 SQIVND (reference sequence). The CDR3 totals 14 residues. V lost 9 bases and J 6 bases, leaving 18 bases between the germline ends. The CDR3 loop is CASQLQRGSQPQHF. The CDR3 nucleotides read TGTGCCAGCCAACTTCAGCGGGGGAGTCAGCCCCAGCATTTT.

CDR3 sequence reads: CASSPSDSRLNQPQHF. CDR3 sequence (DNA): TGTGCCAGCAGCCCCAGCGATAGCAGGCTCAATCAGCCCCAGCATTTT. This chain connects TRBV7-2 to TRBJ1-5, with D unclear. V lost 5 bases and J 3 bases, leaving 17 bases between the germline ends. This CDR3 is built from 16 residues. Germline assignment: CDR1 SGHTA and CDR2 FQGNSA.